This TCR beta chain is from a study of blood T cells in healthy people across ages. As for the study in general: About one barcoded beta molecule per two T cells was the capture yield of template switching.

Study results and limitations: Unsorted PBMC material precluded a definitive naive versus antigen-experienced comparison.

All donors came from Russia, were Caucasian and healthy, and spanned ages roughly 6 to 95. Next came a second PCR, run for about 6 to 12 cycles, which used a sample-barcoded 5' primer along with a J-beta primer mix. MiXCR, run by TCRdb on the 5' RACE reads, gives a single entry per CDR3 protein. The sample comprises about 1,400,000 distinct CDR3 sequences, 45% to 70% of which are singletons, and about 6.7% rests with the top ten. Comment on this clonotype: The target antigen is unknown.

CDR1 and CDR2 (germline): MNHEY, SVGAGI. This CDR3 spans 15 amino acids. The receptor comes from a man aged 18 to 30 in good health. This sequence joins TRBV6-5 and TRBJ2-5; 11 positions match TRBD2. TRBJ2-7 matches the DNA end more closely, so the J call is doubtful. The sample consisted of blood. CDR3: CASSSTSGRRYEQYF. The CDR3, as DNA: TGTGCCAGCAGCTCAACTAGCGGGAGACGGTACGAGCAGTACTTC.